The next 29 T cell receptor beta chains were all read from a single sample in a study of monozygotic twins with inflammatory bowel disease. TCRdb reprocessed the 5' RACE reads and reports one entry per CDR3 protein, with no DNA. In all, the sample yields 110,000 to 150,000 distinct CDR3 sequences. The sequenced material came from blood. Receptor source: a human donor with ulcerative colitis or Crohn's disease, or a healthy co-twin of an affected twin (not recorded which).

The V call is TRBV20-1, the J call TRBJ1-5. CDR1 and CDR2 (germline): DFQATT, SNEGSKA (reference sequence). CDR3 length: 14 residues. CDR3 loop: CSARRRDSNQPQHF.

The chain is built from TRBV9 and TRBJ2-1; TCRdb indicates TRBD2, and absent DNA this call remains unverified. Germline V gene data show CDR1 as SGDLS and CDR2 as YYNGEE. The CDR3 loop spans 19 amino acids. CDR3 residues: CASSVRSGGLAGGNNEQFF.

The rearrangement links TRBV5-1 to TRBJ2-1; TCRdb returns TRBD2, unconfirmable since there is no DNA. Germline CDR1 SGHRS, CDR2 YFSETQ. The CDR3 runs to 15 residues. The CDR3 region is CASSMLAGSVYEQFF.

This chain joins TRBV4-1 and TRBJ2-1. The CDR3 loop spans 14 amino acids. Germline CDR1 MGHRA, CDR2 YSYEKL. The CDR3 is CASSQDRMSDEQFF.

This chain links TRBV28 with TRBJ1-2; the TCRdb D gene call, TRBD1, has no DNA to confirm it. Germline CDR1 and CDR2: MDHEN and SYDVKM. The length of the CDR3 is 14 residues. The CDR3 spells CASSSDRVMYGYTF.

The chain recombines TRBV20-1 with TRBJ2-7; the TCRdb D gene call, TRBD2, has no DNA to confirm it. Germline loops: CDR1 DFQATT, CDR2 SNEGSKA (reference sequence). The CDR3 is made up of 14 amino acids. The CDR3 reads CSARKAGGLYEQYF.

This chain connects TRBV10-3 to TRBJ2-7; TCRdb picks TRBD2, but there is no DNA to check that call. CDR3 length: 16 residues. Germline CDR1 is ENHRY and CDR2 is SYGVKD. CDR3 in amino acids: CAISDTESGRRYEQYF.

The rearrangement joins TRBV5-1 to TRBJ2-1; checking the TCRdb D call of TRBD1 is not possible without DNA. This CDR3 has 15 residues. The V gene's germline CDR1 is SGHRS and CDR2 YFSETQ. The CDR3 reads CASSRRESGSNEQFF.

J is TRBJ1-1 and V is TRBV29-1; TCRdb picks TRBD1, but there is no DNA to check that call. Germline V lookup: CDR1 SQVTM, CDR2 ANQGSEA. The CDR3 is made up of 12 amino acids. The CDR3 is CSVPQRGTEAFF.

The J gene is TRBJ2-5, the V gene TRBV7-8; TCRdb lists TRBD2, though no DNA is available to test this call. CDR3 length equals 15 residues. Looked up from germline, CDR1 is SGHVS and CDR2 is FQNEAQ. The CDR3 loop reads CASSLLRLAGPTQYF.

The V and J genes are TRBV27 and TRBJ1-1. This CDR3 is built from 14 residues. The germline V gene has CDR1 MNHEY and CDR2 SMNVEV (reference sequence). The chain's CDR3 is CASSFGRPNTEAFF.

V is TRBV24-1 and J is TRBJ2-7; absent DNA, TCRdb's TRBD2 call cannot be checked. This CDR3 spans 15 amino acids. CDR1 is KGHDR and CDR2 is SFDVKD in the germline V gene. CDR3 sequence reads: CATSEKGTPTYEQYF.

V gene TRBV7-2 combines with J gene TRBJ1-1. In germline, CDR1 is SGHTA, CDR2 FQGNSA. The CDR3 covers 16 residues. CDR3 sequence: CASSLRIRVHYTEAFF.

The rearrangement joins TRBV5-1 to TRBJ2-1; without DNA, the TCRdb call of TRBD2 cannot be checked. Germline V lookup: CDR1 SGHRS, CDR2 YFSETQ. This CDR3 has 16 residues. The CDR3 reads CASSWATSGRLDEQFF.

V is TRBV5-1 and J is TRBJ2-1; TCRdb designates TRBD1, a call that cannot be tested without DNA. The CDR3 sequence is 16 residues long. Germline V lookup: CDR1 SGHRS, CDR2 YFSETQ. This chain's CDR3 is CASSLAGSRGYNEQFF.

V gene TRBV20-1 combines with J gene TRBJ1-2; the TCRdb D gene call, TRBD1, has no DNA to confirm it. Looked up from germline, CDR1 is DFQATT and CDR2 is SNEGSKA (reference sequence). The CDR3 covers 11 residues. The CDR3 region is CSAKQGYGYTF.

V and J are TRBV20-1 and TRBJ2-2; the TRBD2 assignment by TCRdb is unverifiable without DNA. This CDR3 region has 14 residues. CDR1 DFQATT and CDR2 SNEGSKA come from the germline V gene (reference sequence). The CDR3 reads CSARETSGTGELFF.

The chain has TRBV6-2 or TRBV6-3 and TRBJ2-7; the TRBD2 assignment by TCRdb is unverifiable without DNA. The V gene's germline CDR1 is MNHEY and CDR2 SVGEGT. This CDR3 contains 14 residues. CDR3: CASSEGLAGDQQYF.

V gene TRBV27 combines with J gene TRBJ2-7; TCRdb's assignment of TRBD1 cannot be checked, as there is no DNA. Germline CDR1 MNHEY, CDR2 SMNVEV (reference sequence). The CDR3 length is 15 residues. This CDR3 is CASSLMGGSSYEQYF.

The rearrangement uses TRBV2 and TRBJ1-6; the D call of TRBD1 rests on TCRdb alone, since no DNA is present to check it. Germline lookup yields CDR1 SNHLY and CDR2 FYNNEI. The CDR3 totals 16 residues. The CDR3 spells CASRAPTRTGGSPLHF. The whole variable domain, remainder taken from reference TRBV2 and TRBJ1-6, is EPEVTQTPSHQVTQMGQEVILRCVPISNHLYFYWYRQILGQKVEFLVSFYNNEISEKSEIFDDQFSVERPDGSNFTLKIRSTKLEDSAMYFCASRAPTRTGGSPLHFGNGTRLTVT.

The CDR3 spells CASSLNGGGVFYEQYF. This chain joins TRBV7-8 and TRBJ2-7; the TCRdb D gene call, TRBD2, has no DNA to confirm it. CDR3 size: 16 residues. Germline CDR1 reads SGHVS; CDR2 reads FQNEAQ.

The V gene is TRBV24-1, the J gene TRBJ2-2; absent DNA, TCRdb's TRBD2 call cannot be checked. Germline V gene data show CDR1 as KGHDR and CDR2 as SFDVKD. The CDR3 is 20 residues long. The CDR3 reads CATSDFPGRGTSGSHGELFF.

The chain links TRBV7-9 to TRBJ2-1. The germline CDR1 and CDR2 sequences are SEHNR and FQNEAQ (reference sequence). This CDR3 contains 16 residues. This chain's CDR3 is CASSLFSGISYNEQFF.

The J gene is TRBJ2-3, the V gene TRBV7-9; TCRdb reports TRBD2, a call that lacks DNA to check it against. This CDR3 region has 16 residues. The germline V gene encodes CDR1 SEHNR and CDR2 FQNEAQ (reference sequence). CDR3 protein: CASSLITGGGTDTQYF.

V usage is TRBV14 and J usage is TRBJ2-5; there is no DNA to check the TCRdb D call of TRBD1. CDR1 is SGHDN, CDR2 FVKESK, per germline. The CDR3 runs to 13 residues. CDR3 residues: CASSQVDRKTQYF.

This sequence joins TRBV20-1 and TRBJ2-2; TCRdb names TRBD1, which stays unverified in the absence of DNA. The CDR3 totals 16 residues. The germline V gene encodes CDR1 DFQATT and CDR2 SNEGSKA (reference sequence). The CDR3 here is CSAREGPQGTTGELFF.

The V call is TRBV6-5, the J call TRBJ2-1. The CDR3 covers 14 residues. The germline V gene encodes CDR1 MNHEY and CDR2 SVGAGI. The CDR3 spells CASSYSASYNEQFF.

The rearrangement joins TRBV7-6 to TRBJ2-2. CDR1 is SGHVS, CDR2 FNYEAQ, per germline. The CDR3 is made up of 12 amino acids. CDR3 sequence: CASSPGSGELFF. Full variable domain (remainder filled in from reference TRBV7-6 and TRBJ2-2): GAGVSQSPRYKVTKRGQDVALRCDPISGHVSLYWYRQALGQGPEFLTYFNYEAQQDKSGLPNDRFSAERPEGSISTLTIQRTEQRDSAMYRCASSPGSGELFFGEGSRLTVL.

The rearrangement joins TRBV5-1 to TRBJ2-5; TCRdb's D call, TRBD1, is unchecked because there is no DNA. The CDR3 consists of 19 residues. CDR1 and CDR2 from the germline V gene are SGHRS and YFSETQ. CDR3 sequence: CASTGQAESGATYQETQYF.